This is a list of T cell receptor beta chains from one sample in a study of T cells in Graves' hyperthyroidism and ophthalmopathy. TCRdb fed the multiplex PCR reads into MiXCR, producing one record per CDR3 protein. The data contain around 250,000 distinct CDR3 sequences, less than 15% of them singletons. The source material was blood. The receptors were sampled from a woman aged 40 to 50 with Graves' hyperthyroidism that later progressed to Graves' ophthalmopathy. Both conserved end residues are part of each CDR3. Each record gives: V gene, clone size, J gene, D gene, CDR3 length, CDR3 DNA, CDR3 protein. The D gene is left open where the match is weak. Where a row states a size, it is once, few, many or the class of an expanded clone; other rows omit it.

v_gene: TRBV28; abundance: many; j_gene: TRBJ1-5; d_gene: TRBD1; len: 13; CDR3nt: TGTGCCAGCAGTTGGACAGGGTCTCAGCCCCAGCATTTT; CDR3aa: CASSWTGSQPQHF
v_gene: TRBV20-1; abundance: many; j_gene: TRBJ1-3; d_gene: NA; len: 14; CDR3nt: TGCAGTGCTAGACCTACAAATGCTGGAAACACCATATATTTT; CDR3aa: CSARPTNAGNTIYF
v_gene: TRBV29-1; abundance: many; j_gene: TRBJ2-1; d_gene: NA; len: 11; CDR3nt: TGCAGCGCATACAGGGTGTGGGAGCAGTTCTTC; CDR3aa: CSAYRVWEQFF
v_gene: TRBV27; abundance: many; j_gene: TRBJ2-7; d_gene: NA; len: 16; CDR3nt: TGTGCCAGCAGTTTATCGGTCGGGACAACTATCTACGAGCAGTACTTC; CDR3aa: CASSLSVGTTIYEQYF
v_gene: TRBV19; abundance: many; j_gene: TRBJ2-5; d_gene: NA; len: 13; CDR3nt: TGTGCCAGTAGTATCCCCGGCAGGGAGACCCAGTACTTC; CDR3aa: CASSIPGRETQYF
v_gene: TRBV5-6; abundance: few; j_gene: TRBJ1-1; d_gene: NA; len: 14; CDR3nt: TGTGCCAGCAGCTTTGGGCGGCTAAACACTGAAGCTTTCTTT; CDR3aa: CASSFGRLNTEAFF
v_gene: TRBV28; abundance: many; j_gene: TRBJ2-7; d_gene: NA; len: 15; CDR3nt: TGTGCCAGCAGTTGGGGGGTTTCACCGGCCTACGAGCAGTACTTC; CDR3aa: CASSWGVSPAYEQYF
v_gene: TRBV20-1; abundance: many; j_gene: TRBJ1-2; d_gene: NA; len: 12; CDR3nt: TGCAGCGCTAGACCCCCGGACTATGGCTACACCTTC; CDR3aa: CSARPPDYGYTF
v_gene: TRBV7-9; abundance: many; j_gene: TRBJ2-4; d_gene: NA; len: 17; CDR3nt: TGTGCCAGCAGCTTAGATCTTGCCAGGCACCACAAAAACATTCAGTACTTC; CDR3aa: CASSLDLARHHKNIQYF
v_gene: TRBV20-1; abundance: many; j_gene: TRBJ1-3; d_gene: NA; len: 14; CDR3nt: TGCAGTGCTAGAGTTACAGGGACAGGAAACACCATATATTTT; CDR3aa: CSARVTGTGNTIYF
v_gene: TRBV28; abundance: many; j_gene: TRBJ2-2; d_gene: NA; len: 14; CDR3nt: TGTGCCGTCATCGGGGCCGTCGGCTCCGGGGAGCTGTTTTTT; CDR3aa: CAVIGAVGSGELFF
v_gene: TRBV27; abundance: many; j_gene: TRBJ2-1; d_gene: NA; len: 16; CDR3nt: TGTGCCAGCAGTGTACGGCCAGCGAGGGGTTACAATGAGCAGTTCTTC; CDR3aa: CASSVRPARGYNEQFF
v_gene: TRBV24-1; abundance: many; j_gene: TRBJ2-2; d_gene: NA; len: 12; CDR3nt: TGTGCCACCAGGGGAATTTCCGGGGAGCTGTTTTTT; CDR3aa: CATRGISGELFF
v_gene: TRBV28; abundance: NA; j_gene: TRBJ2-3; d_gene: TRBD2; len: 14; CDR3nt: TGTGCCAGCAAGGTCGCGGGAGAGACAGATACGCAGTATTTT; CDR3aa: CASKVAGETDTQYF
v_gene: TRBV28; abundance: many; j_gene: TRBJ1-2; d_gene: TRBD1; len: 15; CDR3nt: TGTGCCAGCAGTCCCCCCTGGACAGGGGAATATGGCTACACCTTC; CDR3aa: CASSPPWTGEYGYTF
v_gene: TRBV5-1; abundance: many; j_gene: TRBJ2-6; d_gene: NA; len: 17; CDR3nt: TGCGCCAGCAGCTTGGGGGCAGAAGCATCTGGGGCCAACGTCCTGACTTTC; CDR3aa: CASSLGAEASGANVLTF
v_gene: TRBV6-6; abundance: many; j_gene: TRBJ1-1; d_gene: NA; len: 16; CDR3nt: TGTGCCAGCAGTTACTCGACTGGACGCCGGAACACTGAAGCTTTCTTT; CDR3aa: CASSYSTGRRNTEAFF
v_gene: TRBV28; abundance: many; j_gene: TRBJ2-1; d_gene: TRBD2; len: 15; CDR3nt: TGTGCCAGCACTTCCCCAGCGGGAGGGTTCGATGAGCAGTTCTTC; CDR3aa: CASTSPAGGFDEQFF
v_gene: TRBV9; abundance: many; j_gene: TRBJ1-5; d_gene: NA; len: 17; CDR3nt: TGTGCCAGCAGCGGCGGGCCAGGGTTTGATAGCAATCAGCCCCAGCATTTT; CDR3aa: CASSGGPGFDSNQPQHF
v_gene: TRBV28; abundance: many; j_gene: TRBJ1-5; d_gene: NA; len: 12; CDR3nt: TGTGCCAGCAGTTATTACAATCAGCCCCAGCATTTT; CDR3aa: CASSYYNQPQHF
v_gene: TRBV20-1; abundance: many; j_gene: TRBJ1-3; d_gene: NA; len: 14; CDR3nt: TGCAGTGCCTGGGGAAGGGGGGCTGGAAACACCATATATTTT; CDR3aa: CSAWGRGAGNTIYF
v_gene: TRBV20-1; abundance: few; j_gene: TRBJ1-1; d_gene: NA; len: 14; CDR3nt: TGCAGTGCTAGAACGGGACACTTCAGCCCTGAAGCTTTCTTT; CDR3aa: CSARTGHFSPEAFF
v_gene: TRBV27; abundance: NA; j_gene: TRBJ1-1; d_gene: NA; len: 13; CDR3nt: TGTGCCAGCAGTCCAAGAGGCTGGAGGGAAGCTTTCTTT; CDR3aa: CASSPRGWREAFF
v_gene: TRBV6-1; abundance: few; j_gene: TRBJ2-2; d_gene: NA; len: 15; CDR3nt: TGTGCCAGCAGTCCCGAATGGGGCCGAACCGGGGAGCTGTTTTTT; CDR3aa: CASSPEWGRTGELFF
v_gene: TRBV28; abundance: many; j_gene: TRBJ1-5; d_gene: NA; len: 15; CDR3nt: TGTGCCAGCAGTTTAAGGAGGGAGCTCAATCAGCCCCAGCATTTT; CDR3aa: CASSLRRELNQPQHF
v_gene: TRBV4-1; abundance: NA; j_gene: TRBJ2-7; d_gene: TRBD2; len: 14; CDR3nt: TGCGCCAGCAGCATTAGCGGGAGTCCCTACGAGCAGTACTTC; CDR3aa: CASSISGSPYEQYF
v_gene: TRBV5-1; abundance: NA; j_gene: TRBJ2-1; d_gene: TRBD2; len: 17; CDR3nt: TGCGCCAGCAGCTACACTAGCGGGAGGGCTACTGCCAATGAGCAGTTCTTC; CDR3aa: CASSYTSGRATANEQFF
v_gene: TRBV5-5; abundance: many; j_gene: TRBJ2-3; d_gene: NA; len: 18; CDR3nt: TGTGCCAGCAGCCCCCGACATCGATTCCTGCTAAGCACAGATACGCAGTATTTT; CDR3aa: CASSPRHRFLLSTDTQYF
v_gene: TRBV7-9; abundance: many; j_gene: TRBJ2-1; d_gene: NA; len: 14; CDR3nt: TGTGCCAGCAGCTTATTTATTCCGGGTGATGAGCAGTTCTTC; CDR3aa: CASSLFIPGDEQFF
v_gene: TRBV27; abundance: many; j_gene: TRBJ2-1; d_gene: NA; len: 15; CDR3nt: TGTGCCAGCAGTTTCCTAAAGGACGGTGCCAATGAGCAGTTCTTC; CDR3aa: CASSFLKDGANEQFF
v_gene: TRBV5-1; abundance: NA; j_gene: TRBJ2-1; d_gene: TRBD2; len: 15; CDR3nt: TGCGCCAGCAGCTTGCGGTCTGGACTAGCGGGAGAGGAGTTCTTC; CDR3aa: CASSLRSGLAGEEFF
v_gene: TRBV28; abundance: many; j_gene: TRBJ1-5; d_gene: TRBD1; len: 15; CDR3nt: TGTGCCAGCAGGAGGACAGGGGGCGTCAATCAGCCCCAGCATTTT; CDR3aa: CASRRTGGVNQPQHF
v_gene: TRBV3-1; abundance: many; j_gene: TRBJ2-2; d_gene: NA; len: 12; CDR3nt: TGTGCCAGCAGCCCCTACACCGGGGAGCTGTTTTTT; CDR3aa: CASSPYTGELFF
v_gene: TRBV5-1; abundance: many; j_gene: TRBJ2-5; d_gene: TRBD1; len: 16; CDR3nt: TGCGCCAGCAGCTTGGGGACAGGACGAATGTCTGGGACCCAGTACTTC; CDR3aa: CASSLGTGRMSGTQYF
v_gene: TRBV13; abundance: NA; j_gene: TRBJ1-3; d_gene: NA; len: 14; CDR3nt: TGTGCCAGCAGCCCACCCAGCTCTGGAAACACCATATATTTT; CDR3aa: CASSPPSSGNTIYF
v_gene: TRBV28; abundance: NA; j_gene: TRBJ2-1; d_gene: TRBD2; len: 15; CDR3nt: TGTGCCAGCAGTCCTGGACTAGTTGGGAACAATGAGCAGTTCTTC; CDR3aa: CASSPGLVGNNEQFF
v_gene: TRBV6-1; abundance: many; j_gene: TRBJ2-5; d_gene: TRBD2; len: 16; CDR3nt: TGTGCCAGCAGTTCCCCCCGCGGCGGGAGGGTAGAGACCCAGTACTTC; CDR3aa: CASSSPRGGRVETQYF
v_gene: TRBV7-9; abundance: many; j_gene: TRBJ2-5; d_gene: TRBD1; len: 15; CDR3nt: TGTGCCAGCAGCTTAGTGGGACAGGGCGCAGAGACCCAGTACTTC; CDR3aa: CASSLVGQGAETQYF
v_gene: TRBV27; abundance: many; j_gene: TRBJ2-3; d_gene: NA; len: 13; CDR3nt: TGTGCCAGCAGTTTATGGCGCCGAGATACGCAGTATTTT; CDR3aa: CASSLWRRDTQYF
v_gene: TRBV18; abundance: many; j_gene: TRBJ2-1; d_gene: TRBD2; len: 20; CDR3nt: TGTGCCAGCTCACCACCCTTCTTGACTAGCGGCCGTTTCACCTACAATGAGCAGTTCTTC; CDR3aa: CASSPPFLTSGRFTYNEQFF
v_gene: TRBV7-9; abundance: many; j_gene: TRBJ2-3; d_gene: NA; len: 12; CDR3nt: TGTGCCAGCAGCTTCCCTATGGATACGCAGTATTTT; CDR3aa: CASSFPMDTQYF
v_gene: TRBV7-9; abundance: NA; j_gene: TRBJ1-1; d_gene: NA; len: 14; CDR3nt: TGTGCCAGCAGCGGTCTGGACTGGGGCACTGAAGCTTTCTTT; CDR3aa: CASSGLDWGTEAFF
v_gene: TRBV30; abundance: many; j_gene: TRBJ2-7; d_gene: TRBD2; len: 14; CDR3nt: TGTGCCTGGACTTGGGGCGGGAGTGCCTACGAGCAGTACTTC; CDR3aa: CAWTWGGSAYEQYF
v_gene: TRBV4-1; abundance: many; j_gene: TRBJ2-1; d_gene: NA; len: 15; CDR3nt: TGCGCCAGCAGCCAAGAACGGAGGGGCCACAATGAGCAGTTCTTC; CDR3aa: CASSQERRGHNEQFF
v_gene: TRBV2; abundance: many; j_gene: TRBJ1-1; d_gene: NA; len: 11; CDR3nt: TGTGCCAGCAGTGTGGGCAGTAAAGCTTTCTTT; CDR3aa: CASSVGSKAFF
v_gene: TRBV19; abundance: few; j_gene: TRBJ2-1; d_gene: TRBD1; len: 12; CDR3nt: TGTGCCAGTACAGGGGGTTTCAATGAGCAGTTCTTC; CDR3aa: CASTGGFNEQFF
v_gene: TRBV7-3; abundance: many; j_gene: TRBJ2-1; d_gene: NA; len: 13; CDR3nt: TGTGCCAGCAGCTTACGGCAGGGCGGAGAGCAGTTCTTC; CDR3aa: CASSLRQGGEQFF
v_gene: TRBV2; abundance: many; j_gene: TRBJ2-3; d_gene: TRBD2; len: 15; CDR3nt: TGTGCCAGCAGTGAATGGACTAGCGGCACAGATACGCAGTATTTT; CDR3aa: CASSEWTSGTDTQYF
v_gene: TRBV5-4; abundance: NA; j_gene: TRBJ2-2; d_gene: TRBD2; len: 17; CDR3nt: TGTGCCAGCAGCCCGGGGGGACCGGAGGGCCTTGGCGGGGAGCTGTTTTTT; CDR3aa: CASSPGGPEGLGGELFF
v_gene: TRBV19; abundance: NA; j_gene: TRBJ2-1; d_gene: TRBD2; len: 14; CDR3nt: TGTGCCAGTAGTAGGGGACTAGCGGGAGGAATAAAGTTCTTC; CDR3aa: CASSRGLAGGIKFF